The 21 T cell receptor beta chains presented below share a single source sample, sequenced in a study of T cell repertoires in cytomegalovirus infection. Each CDR3 protein gets one entry after TCRdb re-called the reads with MiXCR. The top ten hold 8% of the sample, which has about 100,000 distinct CDR3 sequences, approximately 15% seen once. Sequencing input: PBMCs. The origin of the receptors is a human donor in good health (CMV status not recorded). Some clones in this sample may be carry-over from other donors' samples.

This clonotype showed up just a few times. V and J are TRBV18 and TRBJ1-1, with D tentatively TRBD1 (5 bases). This CDR3 is built from 16 residues. Trimming shortened V by 3 bases and J by 1 base, and 15 bases separated the two germline ends. Germline V lookup: CDR1 KGHSH, CDR2 LQKENI. The CDR3 spells CASSPGAPGTNTEAFF. CDR3 DNA: TGTGCCAGCTCACCTGGGGCGCCGGGAACGAACACTGAAGCTTTCTTT.

At least ten counts were recorded for this clonotype. The chain is built from TRBV7-3 and TRBJ2-2; 7 bases are shared with TRBD1. J lost 4 bases, V lost 0 bases, and 2 bases had no gene match. In germline, CDR1 is SGHTA, CDR2 FQGTGA. The CDR3 covers 15 residues. The CDR3 reads CASSLTGGGTGELFF. The CDR3 DNA is TGTGCCAGCAGCTTAACAGGGGGCGGCACCGGGGAGCTGTTTTTT.

This clonotype occurred many times. The chain couples TRBV7-8 to TRBJ2-7, with 12 positions matching TRBD2. J lost 7 bases, V lost 3 bases, and 19 bases had no gene match. This CDR3 is 19 amino acids long. Germline CDR1 is SGHVS and CDR2 is FQNEAQ. The CDR3 loop reads CASSLDGLAGGPKVWEQYF. Written as DNA, the CDR3 is TGTGCCAGCAGCTTGGACGGGCTAGCGGGGGGGCCAAAGGTATGGGAGCAGTACTTC.

This chain connects TRBV20-1 to TRBJ1-2, with 7 bases identical to TRBD1. Germline CDR1 and CDR2: DFQATT and SNEGSKA (reference sequence). CDR3 length: 14 amino acids. J gave up 6 bases and V 2 bases, and 9 bases lay outside the gene matches. CDR3 nucleotide sequence: TGCAGTGCTAGACTACGACAGGGAATCGATGGCTACACCTTC. Amino acid sequence: CSARLRQGIDGYTF.

As concerns this clonotype: This may come from a read error, since a much larger clone is one base off. The chain carries TRBV7-2 and TRBJ2-5; D is possibly TRBD1 or TRBD2 (5 bases each). Trimming pared 5 bases from V and 3 bases from J, leaving 13 bases between. Germline CDR1 and CDR2: SGHTA and FQGNSA. This CDR3 comprises 14 residues. CDR3 amino acids: CASSPSRGEETQYF. Here the CDR3 DNA reads TGTGCCAGCAGCCCCTCGAGGGGCGAAGAGACCCAGTACTTC.

The chain employs TRBV20-1 and TRBJ2-5; 9 bases match TRBD1. CDR1 and CDR2 from the germline V gene are DFQATT and SNEGSKA (reference sequence). The length of the CDR3 is 17 residues. The ends lost 4 bases at V and 0 bases at J; junction bases unmatched: 12. The CDR3 coding sequence is TGCAGTGCTACCCCGGTGCAGACAGGGGGGGACCAAGAGACCCAGTACTTC. It encodes CSATPVQTGGDQETQYF.

CDR3 DNA: TGTGCCAGTGGGGGCGGCAATCAGCCCCAGCATTTT. Residues: CASGGGNQPQHF. The chain carries TRBV28 and TRBJ1-5, with D possibly being TRBD1 (6 bases). Germline lookup yields CDR1 MDHEN and CDR2 SYDVKM. Trimming removed 9 bases from V and 2 bases from J, with 8 bases in between. The CDR3 covers 12 residues.

There are a few counts of this clonotype. This rearrangement joins TRBV7-2 to TRBJ1-1; D may be TRBD1 (5 bases). The ends were cut back, 1 base at V and 7 bases at J, with 7 bases in the middle. This CDR3 region has 12 residues. CDR1 is SGHTA, CDR2 FQGNSA, per germline. The CDR3 DNA is TGTGCCAGCAGCTTAGTAGGGGATGAAGCTTTCTTT. The encoded protein is CASSLVGDEAFF.

This clonotype was recorded a few times. The chain joins TRBV12-3 or TRBV12-4 to TRBJ1-2; D ambiguous. This CDR3 is 13 amino acids long. The germline V and J ends were trimmed by 6 bases and 2 bases, with 10 bases remaining between them. As DNA, the CDR3 is TGTGCCAGCAGCCCAGCTCCCAACTATGGCTACACCTTC. Translation: CASSPAPNYGYTF.

This chain links TRBV4-1 with TRBJ2-7, with 9 positions matching TRBD2. Germline CDR1 is MGHRA and CDR2 is YSYEKL. Germline trimming cut 2 bases from V and 3 bases from J; bases unmatched to any gene: 8. This CDR3 contains 16 residues. CDR3 sequence: CASSQSASGAGYEQYF. CDR3 DNA: TGCGCCAGCAGCCAAAGTGCTAGCGGGGCCGGCTACGAGCAGTACTTC.

The chain recombines TRBV20-1 with TRBJ2-7; TRBD1 matches 7 bases. There are 13 residues in the CDR3. CDR1 is DFQATT and CDR2 is SNEGSKA in the germline V gene (reference sequence). V was pared by 2 bases and J by 2 bases, with 3 bases of the junction left unmatched. CDR3 sequence (DNA): TGCAGTGCTAGACTAACAGGGGCCTACGAGCAGTACTTC. Protein product: CSARLTGAYEQYF.

This clonotype has a count of ten or more. The chain couples TRBV10-3 to TRBJ1-1, with 7 nucleotides matching TRBD1. V lost 2 bases, J lost 1 base, and 4 bases stayed unmatched. The CDR3 is 15 amino acids. Germline lookup yields CDR1 ENHRY and CDR2 SYGVKD. The CDR3 bases are TGTGCCATCAGTGAGGAGCCAGGGGGGAACACTGAAGCTTTCTTT. It specifies CAISEEPGGNTEAFF.

This clonotype was observed many times. This rearrangement joins TRBV7-2 to TRBJ2-5; 7 bases agree with TRBD2. The CDR3 covers 15 residues. Germline CDR1 reads SGHTA; CDR2 reads FQGNSA. V dropped 3 bases and J dropped 0; count of bases not matched to a gene: 4. The CDR3 region is CASSFQRGHQETQYF. For the CDR3, the DNA is TGTGCCAGCAGCTTCCAGCGGGGCCACCAAGAGACCCAGTACTTC.

The DNA of the CDR3 is TGTGCCAGCAGTTTCCAGGAGAAAGCTTTCTTT. Its translation is CASSFQEKAFF. This chain links TRBV12-3 or TRBV12-4 with TRBJ1-1, with D unclear. Trimming left V 3 bases short and J 9 bases short, with 8 bases between. The CDR3 has 11 amino acids.

A single count supports this clonotype. V usage is TRBV12-3 or TRBV12-4 and J usage is TRBJ1-2; TRBD1 agrees at 10 bases. CDR3 length: 14 amino acids. J was trimmed by 6 bases and V by 6 bases; bases with no gene match: 7. CDR3 DNA: TGTGCCAGCAGCCCTAGGGACAGGGGACATGGCTACACCTTC. Translating gives CASSPRDRGHGYTF.

In its sample, this clonotype was seen many times. The V and J genes are TRBV7-2 and TRBJ2-5, with 8 bases that match TRBD1. CDR1 is SGHTA and CDR2 is FQGNSA in the germline V gene. The CDR3 spans 14 residues. J lost 4 bases, V lost 3 bases, and 4 bases had no gene match. This CDR3 is CASSFRTGTETQYF. The DNA of the CDR3 is TGTGCCAGCAGCTTCCGGACAGGGACAGAGACCCAGTACTTC.

This clonotype was seen at least ten times. This chain links TRBV4-1 with TRBJ2-3, with D perhaps matching TRBD2 (6 bases). V gave up 1 base and J gave up 0 bases, with 23 bases separating them. The germline V gene has CDR1 MGHRA and CDR2 YSYEKL. The CDR3 has 20 residues. CDR3 DNA: TGCGCCAGCAGCCAAGCAATGGGACTTGGGTTAGCTACTAGCACAGATACGCAGTATTTT. Its protein product is CASSQAMGLGLATSTDTQYF.

The V call is TRBV7-2, the J call TRBJ2-3; no reliable D call. The germline V and J ends were trimmed by 5 bases and 2 bases, with 8 bases remaining between them. This CDR3 has 13 amino acids. CDR1 SGHTA and CDR2 FQGNSA come from the germline V gene. This chain's CDR3 is CASSGRNTDTQYF. The CDR3 region has the DNA TGTGCCAGCAGCGGACGGAACACAGATACGCAGTATTTT.

By its share, this clonotype is medium-sized. The chain couples TRBV5-4 to TRBJ2-2, with 11 bases that match TRBD2. The length of the CDR3 is 19 residues. CDR1 and CDR2 (germline): SGHNT, YYREEE (reference sequence). Trimming took 3 bases from V and 1 from J; bases not matched to a gene: 11. CDR3 region: CASSWQGTSGSWNTGELFF. DNA of the CDR3: TGTGCCAGCAGCTGGCAGGGGACTAGCGGCTCCTGGAACACCGGGGAGCTGTTTTTT.

This clonotype was observed at least ten times. The rearrangement links TRBV19 to TRBJ1-5; tentatively, D is TRBD1 (6 bases). The CDR3 is made up of 22 amino acids. In germline, CDR1 is LNHDA, CDR2 SQIVND (reference sequence). Between the trimmed V and J ends, which lost 7 bases and 0 bases, there was a span of 34 bases. CDR3 nucleotide sequence: TGTGCCAGTACCTTCTCGGTCCGGAGACGAAACAGGGAGGGTTATAGCAATCAGCCCCAGCATTTT. Encoded protein: CASTFSVRRRNREGYSNQPQHF. Drawing the rest from reference TRBV19 and TRBJ1-5, the complete variable domain is DGGITQSPKYLFRKEGQNVTLSCEQNLNHDAMYWYRQDPGQGLRLIYYSQIVNDFQKGDIAEGYSVSREKKESFPLTVTSAQKNPTAFYLCASTFSVRRRNREGYSNQPQHFGDGTRLSIL.

This clonotype was counted ten times or more. The gene calls are TRBV28 and TRBJ2-6; D gene uncertain. The V end was cut by 8 bases, the J end by 1 base, with 6 bases between. Germline V gene lookup returns CDR1 MDHEN and CDR2 SYDVKM. CDR3 length equals 13 residues. CDR3 loop: CASRSSGANVLTF. CDR3 in DNA: TGTGCCAGCCGTTCTTCTGGGGCCAACGTCCTGACTTTC.